This note documents a single T cell receptor (beta chain) sequence. This record comes from a study of graft-versus-host responses after intestinal transplantation. Germline V gene data show CDR1 as SGHVS and CDR2 as FNYEAQ. The CDR3 extends over 14 amino acids. Trimming removed 1 base at V and 3 bases at J, with 6 bases between. The assay was immunoSEQ multiplex PCR, and TCRdb's table has in-frame clones only and misses some. The sample has 9,000 to 13,000 clones, roughly 30% seen once. The TCR was taken from a human patient who was an organ donor for intestinal transplantation. The source material was alloreactive CD4+ T cells from a mixed lymphocyte reaction culture, sampled before transplantation. This sample's subset: CFSE-low proliferating T cells sorted from roughly six-day pre-transplant mixed lymphocyte reaction (GvH or HvG direction). This chain links TRBV7-6 with TRBJ2-2; D is undetermined. The CDR3 sequence is CASSLGGYTGELFF. The DNA for the CDR3 is TGTGCCAGCAGCTTAGGCGGCTACACCGGGGAGCTGTTTTTT.